This T cell receptor beta chain was captured in a study of T-cell reconstitution after alpha-beta-depleted transplantation in children. It was with unique molecular identifiers that the TCRbeta library was prepared. TCRdb used MiXCR to reprocess the PCR reads, holding one entry per CDR3 protein. The table lists 200,000 to 250,000 distinct CDR3 sequences, roughly a tenth of them singletons. The J segment lost 7 bases and the V segment lost 4 bases, leaving 6 bases of the junction unmatched. CDR1 MNHEY and CDR2 SMNVEV come from the germline V gene (reference sequence). CDR3 size: 13 residues. The receptor comes from a human donor who donated a stem cell graft to a child with acute lymphoblastic leukemia. The specimen comprised PBMCs from the stem cell graft donor, sampled from the stem cell graft. This chain links TRBV27 with TRBJ1-1, with 7 nucleotides matching TRBD1. CDR3 in amino acids: CASSYGTDFEAFF. The CDR3 coding sequence is TGTGCCAGCAGTTACGGGACAGACTTTGAAGCTTTCTTT.